What follows are 10 T cell receptor beta chains derived from one specimen sequenced in a study of blood T cell repertoires in COVID-19. This table comes from immunoSEQ multiplex PCR, and its TCRdb copy is limited to in-frame clones, with some not included. The sample lists some 200,000 clones, about 86% occurring once. Sequenced: peripheral blood. These TCRs come from a man aged 25 to 45 with active or convalescent COVID-19.

This chain connects TRBV29-1 to TRBJ2-2; 7 bases fit TRBD1. The trim removed 6 bases at V and 2 bases at J, leaving 6 bases unmatched. Germline CDR1 SQVTM, CDR2 ANQGSEA. CDR3 length: 14 amino acids. The CDR3 region has the DNA TGCAGCGTACACCGGGACAGCAACACCGGGGAGCTGTTTTTT. The encoded protein is CSVHRDSNTGELFF.

CDR3 sequence: CGSGGTNTGELFF. Written as DNA, the CDR3 is TGTGGGTCGGGAGGGACGAACACCGGGGAGCTGTTTTTT. The rearrangement uses TRBV5-4 and TRBJ2-2; 8 nucleotides agree with TRBD2. Germline values: CDR1 SGHNT, CDR2 YYREEE (reference sequence). The CDR3 covers 13 residues.

The chain uses TRBV6-1 and TRBJ1-5; 8 nucleotides match TRBD1. V was clipped by 3 bases and J by 7 bases; unmatched bases: 8. The germline V gene encodes CDR1 MNHNS and CDR2 SASEGT. This CDR3 is built from 15 residues. In DNA form, the CDR3 reads TGTGCCAGCAGTGAGACTACAGGGGGAAACCAGCCCCAGCATTTT. Amino acids: CASSETTGGNQPQHF.

This chain uses TRBV10-1 with TRBJ2-2; possible D gene TRBD1, 5 bases. Germline values: CDR1 WNHNN, CDR2 SYGVQD (reference sequence). The V gene lost 3 bases and the J gene lost 7 bases, with 6 bases spanning the gap. CDR3 size: 12 residues. CDR3 region: CASSEDSGELFF. As DNA, the CDR3 is TGCGCCAGCAGTGAAGACAGCGGGGAGCTGTTTTTT.

This rearrangement joins TRBV18 to TRBJ1-3; D unresolved. The CDR3 has 15 residues. CDR1 is KGHSH and CDR2 is LQKENI in the germline V gene. Trimming took 2 bases from V and 2 from J, leaving 10 bases between them. The chain's CDR3 is CASSPVLAAGNTIYF. CDR3 DNA sequence: TGTGCCAGCTCACCAGTGCTAGCCGCTGGAAACACCATATATTTT.

The rearrangement uses TRBV6-5 and TRBJ1-2; D unresolved. The CDR3 has 16 amino acids. V gave up 0 bases and J gave up 4 bases, with 15 bases separating them. Germline CDR1 and CDR2: MNHEY and SVGAGI. Written as DNA, the CDR3 is TGTGCCAGCAGTTACTCGGGAGGGCTGCTCCCCTATGGCTACACCTTC. It specifies CASSYSGGLLPYGYTF.

This chain uses TRBV18 with TRBJ1-2; D might be TRBD1 (5 bases). V lost 2 bases and J lost 4, with 14 bases in between. Germline V CDR1 and CDR2: KGHSH, LQKENI. The CDR3 is 15 amino acids. The CDR3 protein is CASSPDARVAYGYTF. In DNA form, the CDR3 reads TGTGCCAGCTCACCAGACGCCAGGGTTGCCTATGGCTACACCTTC.

This rearrangement joins TRBV6-5 to TRBJ1-2; D call uncertain. Germline CDR1 and CDR2: MNHEY and SVGAGI. This CDR3 is 14 amino acids long. Trimming cost V 7 bases and J 4 bases, with 16 bases left between them. CDR3 nucleotides: TGTGCCAGCATGCTGAGGAATATCGGCTATGGCTACACCTTC. Translating it yields CASMLRNIGYGYTF.

The V call is TRBV18, the J call TRBJ2-1; TRBD2 matches 11 bases. The J segment lost 6 bases and the V segment lost 3 bases, leaving 4 bases of the junction unmatched. Germline V gene sequence: CDR1 KGHSH, CDR2 LQKENI. This CDR3 comprises 15 residues. The CDR3 nucleotides read TGTGCCAGCTCACCTGCGGGACTAGCGGTCAATGAGCAGTTCTTC. Translation gives CASSPAGLAVNEQFF.

This sequence joins TRBV7-9 and TRBJ1-2; 8 bases fit TRBD1. The CDR3 runs to 13 residues. The junction had 2 bases not matched to a gene; V was cut back by 5 bases and J by 3 bases. Germline-derived CDR1 and CDR2 are SEHNR and FQNEAQ (reference sequence). The CDR3 spells CASSPGGYYGYTF. CDR3 in DNA: TGTGCCAGCAGCCCAGGGGGCTACTATGGCTACACCTTC.